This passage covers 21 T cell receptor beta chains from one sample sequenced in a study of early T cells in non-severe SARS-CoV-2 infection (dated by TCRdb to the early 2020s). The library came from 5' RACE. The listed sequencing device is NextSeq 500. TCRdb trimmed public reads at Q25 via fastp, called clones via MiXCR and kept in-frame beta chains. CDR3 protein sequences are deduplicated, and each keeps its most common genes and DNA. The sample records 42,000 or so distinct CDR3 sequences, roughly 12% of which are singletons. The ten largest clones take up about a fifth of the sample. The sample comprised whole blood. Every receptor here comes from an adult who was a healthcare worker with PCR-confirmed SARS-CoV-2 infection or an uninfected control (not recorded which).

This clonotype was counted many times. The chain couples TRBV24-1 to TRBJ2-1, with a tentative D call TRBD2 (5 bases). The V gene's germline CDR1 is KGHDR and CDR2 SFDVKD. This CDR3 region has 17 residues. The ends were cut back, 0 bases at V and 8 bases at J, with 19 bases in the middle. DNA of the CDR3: TGTGCCACCAGTGATTTGTCCGGAGGCAGATCTGTTGATGAGCAGTTCTTC. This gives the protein CATSDLSGGRSVDEQFF.

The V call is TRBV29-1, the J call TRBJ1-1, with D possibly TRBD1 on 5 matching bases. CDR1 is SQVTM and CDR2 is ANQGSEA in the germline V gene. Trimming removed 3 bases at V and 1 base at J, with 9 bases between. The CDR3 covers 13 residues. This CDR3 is CSVDLGGNTEAFF. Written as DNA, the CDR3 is TGCAGCGTTGATCTGGGGGGGAACACTGAAGCTTTCTTT.

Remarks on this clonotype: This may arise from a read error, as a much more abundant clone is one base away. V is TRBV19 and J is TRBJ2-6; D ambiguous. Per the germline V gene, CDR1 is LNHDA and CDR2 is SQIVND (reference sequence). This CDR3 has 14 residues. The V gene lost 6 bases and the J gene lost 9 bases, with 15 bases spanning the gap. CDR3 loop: CASRPTERVNVLTF. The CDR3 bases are TGTGCCAGTAGACCTACAGAAAGGGTCAACGTCCTGACTTTC.

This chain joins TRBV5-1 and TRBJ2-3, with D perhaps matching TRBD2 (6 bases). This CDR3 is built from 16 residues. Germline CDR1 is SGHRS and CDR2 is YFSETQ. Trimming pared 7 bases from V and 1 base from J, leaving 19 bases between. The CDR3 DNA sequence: TGCGCCAGCGCTCCGGGACGGGGGAAAGGCACAGATACGCAGTATTTT. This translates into CASAPGRGKGTDTQYF.

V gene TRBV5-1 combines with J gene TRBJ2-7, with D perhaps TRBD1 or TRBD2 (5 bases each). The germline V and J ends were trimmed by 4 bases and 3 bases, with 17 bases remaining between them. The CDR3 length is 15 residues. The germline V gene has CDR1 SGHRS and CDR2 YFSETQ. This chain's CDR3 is CASSPGPGSGYEQYF. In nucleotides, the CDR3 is TGCGCCAGCAGCCCGGGGCCCGGATCCGGCTACGAGCAGTACTTC.

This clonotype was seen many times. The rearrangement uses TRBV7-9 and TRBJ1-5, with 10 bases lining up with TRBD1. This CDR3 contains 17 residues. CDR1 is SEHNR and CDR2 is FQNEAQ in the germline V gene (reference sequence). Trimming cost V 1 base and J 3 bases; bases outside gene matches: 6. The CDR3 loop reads CASSLGTGGMANQPQHF. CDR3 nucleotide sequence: TGTGCCAGCAGCTTAGGGACAGGGGGAATGGCCAATCAGCCCCAGCATTTT. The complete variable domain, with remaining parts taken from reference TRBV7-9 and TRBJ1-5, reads DTGVSQNPRHKITKRGQNVTFRCDPISEHNRLYWYRQTLGQGPEFLTYFQNEAQLEKSRLLSDRFSAERPKGSFSTLEIQRTEQGDSAMYLCASSLGTGGMANQPQHFGDGTRLSIL.

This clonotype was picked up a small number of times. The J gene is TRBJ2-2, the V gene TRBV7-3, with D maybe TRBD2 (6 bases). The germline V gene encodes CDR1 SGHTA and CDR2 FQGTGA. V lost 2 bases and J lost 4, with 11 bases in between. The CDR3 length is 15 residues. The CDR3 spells CASSLGGASTGELFF. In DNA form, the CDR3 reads TGTGCCAGCAGCTTAGGCGGGGCCTCCACCGGGGAGCTGTTTTTT. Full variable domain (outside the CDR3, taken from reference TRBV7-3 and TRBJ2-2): GAGVSQTPSNKVTEKGKYVELRCDPISGHTALYWYRQSLGQGPEFLIYFQGTGAADDSGLPNDRFFAVRPEGSVSTLKIQRTERGDSAVYLCASSLGGASTGELFFGEGSRLTVL.

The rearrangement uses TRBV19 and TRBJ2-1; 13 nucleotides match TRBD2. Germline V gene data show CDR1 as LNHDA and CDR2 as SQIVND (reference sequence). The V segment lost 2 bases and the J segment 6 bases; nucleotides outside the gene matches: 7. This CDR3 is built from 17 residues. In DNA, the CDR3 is TGTGCCAGTAGTATATTCCAAACTAGCGGGAGGGCCAATGAGCAGTTCTTC. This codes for CASSIFQTSGRANEQFF.

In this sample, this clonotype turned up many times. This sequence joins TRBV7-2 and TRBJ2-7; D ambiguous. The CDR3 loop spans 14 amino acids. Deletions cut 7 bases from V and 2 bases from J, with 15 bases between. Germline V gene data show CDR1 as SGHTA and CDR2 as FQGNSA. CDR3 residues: CASTDRPGPYEQYF. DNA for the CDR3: TGTGCCAGCACCGATAGGCCTGGCCCCTACGAGCAGTACTTC.

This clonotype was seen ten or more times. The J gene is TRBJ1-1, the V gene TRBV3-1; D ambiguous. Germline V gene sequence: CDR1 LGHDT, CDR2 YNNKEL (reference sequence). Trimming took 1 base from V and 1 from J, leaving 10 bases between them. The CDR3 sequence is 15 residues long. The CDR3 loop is CASSQGAYPNTEAFF. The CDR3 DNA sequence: TGTGCCAGCAGCCAAGGGGCGTACCCGAACACTGAAGCTTTCTTT.

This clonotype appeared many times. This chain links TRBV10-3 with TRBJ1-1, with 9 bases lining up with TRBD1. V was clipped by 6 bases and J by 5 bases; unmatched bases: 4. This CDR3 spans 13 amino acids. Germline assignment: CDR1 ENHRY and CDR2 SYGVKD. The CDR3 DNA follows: TGTGCCATCAGCGCCGGGACAGGGACTGAAGCTTTCTTT. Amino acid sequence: CAISAGTGTEAFF.

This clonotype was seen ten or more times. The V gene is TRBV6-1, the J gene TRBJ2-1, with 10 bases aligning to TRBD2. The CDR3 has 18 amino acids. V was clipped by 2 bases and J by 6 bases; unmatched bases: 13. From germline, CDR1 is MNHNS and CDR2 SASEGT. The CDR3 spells CASSEWSGRALSGNEQFF. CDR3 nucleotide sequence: TGTGCCAGCAGTGAATGGAGCGGGAGGGCCCTTTCAGGCAATGAGCAGTTCTTC.

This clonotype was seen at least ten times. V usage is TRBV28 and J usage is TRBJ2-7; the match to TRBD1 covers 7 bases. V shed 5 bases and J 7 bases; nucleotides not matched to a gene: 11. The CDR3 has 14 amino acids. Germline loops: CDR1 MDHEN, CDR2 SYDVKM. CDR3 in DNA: TGTGCCAGCAGTCCCCCCCGGGACAGATCAGAGCAGTACTTC. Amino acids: CASSPPRDRSEQYF.

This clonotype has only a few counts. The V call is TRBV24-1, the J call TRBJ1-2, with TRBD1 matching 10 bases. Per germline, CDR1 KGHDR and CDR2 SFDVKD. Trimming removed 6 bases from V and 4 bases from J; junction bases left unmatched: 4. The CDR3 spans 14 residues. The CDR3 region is CATSPGQGFYGYTF. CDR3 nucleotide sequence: TGTGCCACCAGTCCGGGACAGGGGTTCTATGGCTACACCTTC.

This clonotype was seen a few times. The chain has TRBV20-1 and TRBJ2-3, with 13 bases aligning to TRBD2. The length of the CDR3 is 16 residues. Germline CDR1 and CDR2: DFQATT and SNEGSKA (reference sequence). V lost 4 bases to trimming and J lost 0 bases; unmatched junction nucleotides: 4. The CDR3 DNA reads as TGCAGTGCTACAGGGACTAGCGGGGCGAGCACAGATACGCAGTATTTT. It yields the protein CSATGTSGASTDTQYF.

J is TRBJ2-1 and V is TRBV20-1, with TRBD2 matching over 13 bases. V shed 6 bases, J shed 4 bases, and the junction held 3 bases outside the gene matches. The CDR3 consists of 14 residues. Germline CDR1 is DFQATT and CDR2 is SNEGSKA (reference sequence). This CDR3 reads CSARTSGSYNEQFF. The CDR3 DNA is TGCAGTGCACGGACTAGCGGGAGTTACAATGAGCAGTTCTTC.

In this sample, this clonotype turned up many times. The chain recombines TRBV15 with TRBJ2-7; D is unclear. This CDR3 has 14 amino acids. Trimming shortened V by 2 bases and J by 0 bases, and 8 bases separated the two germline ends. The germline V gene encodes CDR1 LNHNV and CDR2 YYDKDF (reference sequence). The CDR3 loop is CATSRQDNSYEQYF. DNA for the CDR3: TGTGCCACCAGCAGACAGGATAACTCCTACGAGCAGTACTTC.

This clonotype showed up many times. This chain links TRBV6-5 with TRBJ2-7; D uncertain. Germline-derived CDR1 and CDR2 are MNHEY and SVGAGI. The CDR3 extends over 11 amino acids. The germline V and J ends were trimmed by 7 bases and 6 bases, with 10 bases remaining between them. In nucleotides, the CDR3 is TGTGCCAGCAAGACATTAGGCGAGCAGTACTTC. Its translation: CASKTLGEQYF.

This chain's CDR3 is CASRVQENTIYF. The CDR3 DNA reads TGTGCCAGCAGAGTACAGGAAAACACCATATATTTT. The rearrangement links TRBV28 to TRBJ1-3; possible D gene TRBD1, 5 bases. Germline V gene data show CDR1 as MDHEN and CDR2 as SYDVKM. The CDR3 contains 12 residues. V was pared by 6 bases and J by 6 bases, with 9 bases between.

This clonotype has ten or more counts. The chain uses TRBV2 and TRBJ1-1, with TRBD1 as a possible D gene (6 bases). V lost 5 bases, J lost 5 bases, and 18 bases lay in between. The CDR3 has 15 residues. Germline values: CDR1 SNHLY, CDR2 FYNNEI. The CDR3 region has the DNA TGTGCCAGCAGTCCCCAAGGGGGGGGCCAGACTGAAGCTTTCTTT. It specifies CASSPQGGGQTEAFF.

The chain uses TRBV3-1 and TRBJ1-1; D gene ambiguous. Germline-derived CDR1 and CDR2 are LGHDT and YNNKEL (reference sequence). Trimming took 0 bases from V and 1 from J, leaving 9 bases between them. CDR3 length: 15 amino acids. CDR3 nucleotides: TGTGCCAGCAGCCAAGATTGGGCGGGGAACACTGAAGCTTTCTTT. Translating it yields CASSQDWAGNTEAFF.